Listed here are 18 T cell receptor beta chains from one sample, sequenced in a study of blood T cells in healthy people across ages. PCR was performed a second time for roughly 7 to 11 cycles using a sample-barcoded 5' primer and a J-beta primer mix. TCRdb redid the calling of the 5' RACE reads with MiXCR, one entry per CDR3 protein. The sample contains 1,800,000 or so distinct CDR3 sequences, roughly two fifths of which appear only once. Sequencing input: blood. These receptor sequences come from a human donor in good health.

This clonotype was observed many times. This sequence joins TRBV4-1 and TRBJ1-2; 9 bases fit TRBD1. CDR3 length: 17 amino acids. After removal of 1 base from V and 0 bases from J, the junction contained 6 bases not matched to a gene. Germline V gene data show CDR1 as MGHRA and CDR2 as YSYEKL. The CDR3 is CASSQVGQGRANYGYTF. The CDR3 DNA is TGCGCCAGCAGCCAAGTCGGACAGGGGCGAGCTAACTATGGCTACACCTTC.

There are a few counts of this clonotype. The V gene is TRBV7-3, the J gene TRBJ2-3; D possibly corresponds to TRBD2 (5 bases). V was cut by 0 bases and J by 9 bases, with 13 bases left in between. Germline V gene sequence: CDR1 SGHTA, CDR2 FQGTGA. This CDR3 is 14 amino acids long. This CDR3 is CASSLTLAPGTQYF. DNA of the CDR3: TGTGCCAGCAGCTTAACTTTGGCGCCGGGGACGCAGTATTTT.

In this sample, this clonotype turned up a few times. The CDR3 spells CSAAGLFTEAFF. The DNA for the CDR3 is TGCAGTGCGGCAGGGCTATTCACTGAAGCTTTCTTT. V and J are TRBV20-1 and TRBJ1-1, with D tentatively TRBD1 (5 bases). Germline CDR1 DFQATT, CDR2 SNEGSKA (reference sequence). CDR3 length: 12 amino acids. Deletions cut 6 bases from V and 4 bases from J, with 12 bases between.

This clonotype turned up a few times. The chain employs TRBV7-2 and TRBJ2-1; 7 bases line up with TRBD1. CDR3 length: 15 residues. Germline lookup yields CDR1 SGHTA and CDR2 FQGNSA. The junction had 2 bases not matched to a gene; V was cut back by 3 bases and J by 0 bases. CDR3 nucleotides: TGTGCCAGCAGCTTTTGGACAGGCTCCTACAATGAGCAGTTCTTC. Residues: CASSFWTGSYNEQFF.

The chain is built from TRBV7-2 and TRBJ2-1; 7 bases are a match to TRBD2. With 5 bases clipped from V and 3 bases from J, the junction kept 4 bases outside the gene matches. Per germline, CDR1 SGHTA and CDR2 FQGNSA. The CDR3 loop spans 14 amino acids. The CDR3 region has the DNA TGTGCCAGCAGCCCCGGACTAGACTACAATGAGCAGTTCTTC. Amino acids: CASSPGLDYNEQFF.

V and J are TRBV12-3 or TRBV12-4 and TRBJ2-2, with D uncertain. The CDR3 is 13 amino acids. Trimming removed 7 bases from V and 4 bases from J, with 10 bases in between. CDR3 DNA: TGTGCCAGCATGACTCAGGTCACCGGGGAGCTGTTTTTT. Translation gives CASMTQVTGELFF.

This rearrangement joins TRBV29-1 to TRBJ2-1; D gene uncertain. The CDR3 runs 16 residues. Germline CDR1 SQVTM, CDR2 ANQGSEA. V dropped 0 bases and J dropped 4 bases, with 16 bases sitting between them. The CDR3 sequence: CSVEDRTLTEYNEQFF. In DNA form, the CDR3 reads TGCAGCGTTGAAGATAGGACCCTAACTGAATACAATGAGCAGTTCTTC.

This sequence joins TRBV20-1 and TRBJ2-7; a possible D gene is TRBD1 (5 bases). The ends were cut back, 0 bases at V and 4 bases at J, with 13 bases in the middle. In germline, CDR1 is DFQATT, CDR2 SNEGSKA (reference sequence). This CDR3 spans 14 amino acids. The CDR3 coding sequence is TGCAGTGCTAGAGATCAGGGTCTCGTTTACGAGCAGTACTTC. Its protein is CSARDQGLVYEQYF.

This chain uses TRBV9 with TRBJ1-2; 7 bases map to TRBD1. V shed 0 bases and J 0 bases; nucleotides not matched to a gene: 2. The CDR3 is 15 amino acids. Germline loops: CDR1 SGDLS, CDR2 YYNGEE. DNA of the CDR3: TGTGCCAGCAGCGTAGGGAGGGGGCCTAACTATGGCTACACCTTC. This codes for CASSVGRGPNYGYTF.

This clonotype was counted a few times. At one boundary the junction diverges from the germline segment, which might be a read error. The rearrangement links TRBV7-9 to TRBJ1-2; 9 bases fit TRBD1. The CDR3 has 15 amino acids. Germline V gene sequence: CDR1 SEHNR, CDR2 FQNEAQ (reference sequence). CDR3 region: CAGSPPGQGGYGYTF. CDR3 coding DNA: TGTGCCGGCAGCCCCCCGGGACAGGGAGGCTATGGCTACACCTTC.

The chain employs TRBV29-1 and TRBJ2-7, with D perhaps matching TRBD1 or TRBD2 (7 bases each). V shed 3 bases and J shed 9 bases, with 21 bases lying between them. In germline, CDR1 is SQVTM, CDR2 ANQGSEA. This CDR3 has 14 residues. As DNA, the CDR3 is TGCAGCGTTGAGAGTATAGACAGGGAGGGAGGGCAGTACTTC. Amino acid sequence: CSVESIDREGGQYF.

The genes are TRBV3-1 and TRBJ2-5; possibly TRBD2 for D (5 bases). Germline CDR1 reads LGHDT; CDR2 reads YNNKEL (reference sequence). CDR3 length equals 14 residues. The germline V and J ends were trimmed by 4 bases and 7 bases, with 16 bases remaining between them. The CDR3 is CASSRRRFAGTQYF. The CDR3 DNA follows: TGTGCCAGCAGCCGGAGGAGGTTTGCAGGGACCCAGTACTTC.

This chain joins TRBV2 and TRBJ2-7, with 8 bases identical to TRBD1. Unmatched junction bases numbered 10, after V lost 6 bases and J lost 3 bases. Per germline, CDR1 SNHLY and CDR2 FYNNEI. The CDR3 spans 15 residues. The CDR3 coding sequence is TGTGCCAGCAGCTTTGACAGGGGTCCCTACTACGAGCAGTACTTC. It encodes CASSFDRGPYYEQYF. The full variable domain, with the rest looked up from reference TRBV2 and TRBJ2-7, is EPEVTQTPSHQVTQMGQEVILRCVPISNHLYFYWYRQILGQKVEFLVSFYNNEISEKSEIFDDQFSVERPDGSNFTLKIRSTKLEDSAMYFCASSFDRGPYYEQYFGPGTRLTVT.

This chain uses TRBV9 with TRBJ2-3; 7 positions agree with TRBD1. Trimming at V came to 3 bases and at J to 2 bases, leaving 9 bases not matched to a gene. Germline values: CDR1 SGDLS, CDR2 YYNGEE. The CDR3 extends over 16 amino acids. CDR3 region: CASSGNRDSPTDTQYF. DNA of the CDR3: TGTGCCAGCAGCGGCAACCGGGACAGCCCCACAGATACGCAGTATTTT. The variable domain in full, completed from reference TRBV9 and TRBJ2-3, reads DSGVTQTPKHLITATGQRVTLRCSPRSGDLSVYWYQQSLDQGLQFLIQYYNGEERAKGNILERFSAQQFPDLHSELNLSSLELGDSALYFCASSGNRDSPTDTQYFGPGTRLTVL.

The rearrangement uses TRBV30 and TRBJ1-2; D uncertain. The CDR3 sequence is 13 residues long. V lost 0 bases and J 3 bases, leaving 8 bases between the germline ends. Germline loops: CDR1 GTSNPN, CDR2 SVGIG (reference sequence). CDR3 region: CAWSVTYDYGYTF. The CDR3 coding sequence is TGTGCCTGGAGTGTAACCTACGACTATGGCTACACCTTC.

This clonotype was counted ten times or more. This sequence joins TRBV6-2 or TRBV6-3 and TRBJ2-1; 7 bases align to TRBD2. The CDR3 extends over 14 amino acids. V lost 6 bases and J lost 7; bases outside the gene matches: 9. CDR1 is MNHEY, CDR2 SVGEGT, per germline. CDR3 region: CASSGPAGFNEQFF. The CDR3 DNA sequence: TGTGCCAGCAGCGGTCCAGCGGGGTTTAATGAGCAGTTCTTC.

The chain combines TRBV4-1 with TRBJ2-3; TRBD2 aligns across 8 bases. Trimming at V came to 3 bases and at J to 1 base, leaving 6 bases not matched to a gene. This CDR3 spans 16 amino acids. Germline V gene sequence: CDR1 MGHRA, CDR2 YSYEKL. CDR3 DNA: TGCGCCAGCAGCCAGTTCCCCGGGGGGGGCACAGATACGCAGTATTTT. Its translation is CASSQFPGGGTDTQYF.

This rearrangement joins TRBV7-3 to TRBJ2-5; a weak D match, TRBD2 (7 bases). Germline V gene lookup returns CDR1 SGHTA and CDR2 FQGTGA. V shed 5 bases and J shed 5 bases, with 21 bases lying between them. This CDR3 is 16 amino acids long. The CDR3 DNA is TGTGCCAGCAGCCCCGTGGGGGGGGGCGCCTCGGAGACCCAGTACTTC. This sequence encodes CASSPVGGGASETQYF.